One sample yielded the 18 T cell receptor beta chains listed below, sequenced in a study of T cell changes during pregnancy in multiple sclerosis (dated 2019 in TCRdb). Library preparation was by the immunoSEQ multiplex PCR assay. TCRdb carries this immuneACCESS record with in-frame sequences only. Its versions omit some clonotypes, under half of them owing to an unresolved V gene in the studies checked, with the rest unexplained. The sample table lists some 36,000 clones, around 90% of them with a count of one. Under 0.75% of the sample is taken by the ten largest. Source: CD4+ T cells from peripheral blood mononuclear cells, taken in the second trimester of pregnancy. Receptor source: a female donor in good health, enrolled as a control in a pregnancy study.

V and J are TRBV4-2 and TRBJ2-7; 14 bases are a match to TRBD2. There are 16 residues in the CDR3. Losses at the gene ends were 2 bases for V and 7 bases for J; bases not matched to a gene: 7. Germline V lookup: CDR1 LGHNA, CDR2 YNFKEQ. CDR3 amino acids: CASSQSTSGGAGEQYF. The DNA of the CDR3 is TGTGCCAGCAGCCAATCGACTAGCGGGGGGGCGGGTGAGCAGTACTTC.

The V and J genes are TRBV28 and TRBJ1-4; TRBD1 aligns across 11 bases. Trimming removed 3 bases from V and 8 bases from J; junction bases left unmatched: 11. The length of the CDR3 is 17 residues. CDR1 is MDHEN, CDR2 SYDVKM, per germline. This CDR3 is CASSFPQGQGDMEKLFF. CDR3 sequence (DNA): TGTGCCAGCAGTTTTCCCCAGGGACAGGGGGATATGGAAAAACTGTTTTTT.

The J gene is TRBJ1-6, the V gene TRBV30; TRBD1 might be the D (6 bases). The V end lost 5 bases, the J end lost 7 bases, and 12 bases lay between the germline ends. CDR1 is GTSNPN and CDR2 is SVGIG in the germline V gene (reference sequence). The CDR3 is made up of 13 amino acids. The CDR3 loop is CAWRGQPNSPLHF. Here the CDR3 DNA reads TGTGCCTGGCGTGGACAGCCGAATTCACCCCTCCACTTT.

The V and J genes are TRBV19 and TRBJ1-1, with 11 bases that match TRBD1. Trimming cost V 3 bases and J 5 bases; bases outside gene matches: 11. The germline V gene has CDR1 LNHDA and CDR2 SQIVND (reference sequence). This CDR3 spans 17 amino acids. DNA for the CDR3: TGTGCCAGTAGTATCCGGGGGACAGGGGGATCTTTAACTGAAGCTTTCTTT. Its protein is CASSIRGTGGSLTEAFF.

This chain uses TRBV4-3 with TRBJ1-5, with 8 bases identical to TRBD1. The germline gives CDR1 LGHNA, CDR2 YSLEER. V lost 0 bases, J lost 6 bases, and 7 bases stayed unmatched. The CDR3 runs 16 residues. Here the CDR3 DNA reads TGCGCCAGCAGCCAAGATACAGGGGGGGCAGGTCAGCCCCAGCATTTT. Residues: CASSQDTGGAGQPQHF.

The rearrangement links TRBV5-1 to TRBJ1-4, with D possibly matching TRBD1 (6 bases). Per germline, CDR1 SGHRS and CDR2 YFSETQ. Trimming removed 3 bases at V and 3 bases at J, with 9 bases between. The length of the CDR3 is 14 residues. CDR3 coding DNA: TGCGCCAGCAGCTCCGGACAGCCTAATGAAAAACTGTTTTTT. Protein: CASSSGQPNEKLFF.

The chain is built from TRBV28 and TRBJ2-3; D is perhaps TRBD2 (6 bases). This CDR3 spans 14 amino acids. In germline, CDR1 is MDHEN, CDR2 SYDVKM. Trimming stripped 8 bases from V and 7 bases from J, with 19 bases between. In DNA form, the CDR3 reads TGTGCCAGCGTGGGTCCAAGGAGGGGTAATACGCAGTATTTT. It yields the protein CASVGPRRGNTQYF.

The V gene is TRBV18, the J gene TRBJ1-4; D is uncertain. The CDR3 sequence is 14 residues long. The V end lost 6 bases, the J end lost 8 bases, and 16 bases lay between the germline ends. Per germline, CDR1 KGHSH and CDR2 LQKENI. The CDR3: CASSSLAPGEKLFF. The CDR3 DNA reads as TGTGCCAGCTCCTCATTGGCGCCAGGAGAAAAACTGTTTTTT.

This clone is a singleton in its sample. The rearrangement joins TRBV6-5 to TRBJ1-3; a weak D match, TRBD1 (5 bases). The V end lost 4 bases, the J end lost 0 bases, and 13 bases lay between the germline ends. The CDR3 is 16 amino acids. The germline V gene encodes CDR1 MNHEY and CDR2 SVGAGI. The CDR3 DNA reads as TGTGCCAGCAGTTTGGGGGGGTTCTTCTCTGGAAACACCATATATTTT. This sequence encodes CASSLGGFFSGNTIYF.

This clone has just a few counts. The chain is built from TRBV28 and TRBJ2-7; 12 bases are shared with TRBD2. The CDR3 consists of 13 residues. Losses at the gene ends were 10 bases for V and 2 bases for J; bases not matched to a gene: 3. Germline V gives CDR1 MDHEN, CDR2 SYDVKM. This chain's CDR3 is CATLAGGPYEQYF. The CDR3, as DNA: TGTGCCACACTAGCGGGGGGACCCTACGAGCAGTACTTC.

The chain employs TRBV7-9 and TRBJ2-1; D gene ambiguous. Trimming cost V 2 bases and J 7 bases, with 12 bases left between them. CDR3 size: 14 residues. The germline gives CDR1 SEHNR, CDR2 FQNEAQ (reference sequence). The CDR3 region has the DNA TGTGCCAGCAGCTTATCCGGTCGCCCGAATGAGCAGTTCTTC. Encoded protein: CASSLSGRPNEQFF.

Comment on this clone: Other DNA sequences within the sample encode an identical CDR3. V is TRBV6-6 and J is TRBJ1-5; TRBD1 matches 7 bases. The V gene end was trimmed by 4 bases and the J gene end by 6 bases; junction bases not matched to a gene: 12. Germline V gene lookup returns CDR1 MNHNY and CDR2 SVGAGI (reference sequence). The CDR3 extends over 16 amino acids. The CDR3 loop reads CASSSYRGGLGQPQHF. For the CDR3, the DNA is TGTGCCAGCAGTTCTTACAGGGGAGGTTTGGGTCAGCCCCAGCATTTT.

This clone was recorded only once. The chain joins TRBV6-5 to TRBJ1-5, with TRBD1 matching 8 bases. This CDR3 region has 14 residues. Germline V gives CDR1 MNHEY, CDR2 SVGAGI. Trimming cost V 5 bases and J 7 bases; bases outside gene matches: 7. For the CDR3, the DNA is TGTGCCAGCAGTCTCCGGACAGGGATCCAGCCCCAGCATTTT. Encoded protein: CASSLRTGIQPQHF.

The CDR3 DNA is TGCGCCAGCAGTCAATCCCGGACAGGGGGCTCCGGGGTCCACGAGCAGTACTTC. Its protein product is CASSQSRTGGSGVHEQYF. The chain has TRBV23-1 and TRBJ2-7; 11 bases match TRBD1. TRBV23-1 is an open reading frame whose function is uncertain. V lost 0 bases to trimming and J lost 5 bases; unmatched junction nucleotides: 12. The CDR3 has 18 amino acids.

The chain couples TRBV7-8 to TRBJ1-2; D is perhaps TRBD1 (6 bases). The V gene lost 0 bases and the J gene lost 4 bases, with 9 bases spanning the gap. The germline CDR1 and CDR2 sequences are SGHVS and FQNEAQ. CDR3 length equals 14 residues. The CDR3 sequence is CASSLAGQTYGYTF. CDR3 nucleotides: TGTGCCAGCAGCTTAGCTGGACAGACCTATGGCTACACCTTC. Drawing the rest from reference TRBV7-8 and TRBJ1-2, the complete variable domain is GAGVSQSPRYKVAKRGQDVALRCDPISGHVSLFWYQQALGQGPEFLTYFQNEAQLDKSGLPSDRFFAERPEGSVSTLKIQRTQQEDSAVYLCASSLAGQTYGYTFGSGTRLTVV.

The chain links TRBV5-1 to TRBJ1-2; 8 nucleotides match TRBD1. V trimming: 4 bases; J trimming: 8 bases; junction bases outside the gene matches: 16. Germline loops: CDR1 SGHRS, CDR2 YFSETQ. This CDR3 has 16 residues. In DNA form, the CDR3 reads TGCGCCAGCAGCCCCCGGGACAGCCTTTACAGGGGGGGCTACACCTTC. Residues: CASSPRDSLYRGGYTF.

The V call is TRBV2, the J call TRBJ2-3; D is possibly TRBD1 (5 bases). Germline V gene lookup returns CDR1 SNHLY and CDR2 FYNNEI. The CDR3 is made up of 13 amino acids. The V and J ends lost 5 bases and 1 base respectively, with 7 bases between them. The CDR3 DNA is TGTGCCAGCAGTTCACAGGGCACAGATACGCAGTATTTT. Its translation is CASSSQGTDTQYF. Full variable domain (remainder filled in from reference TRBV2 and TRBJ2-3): EPEVTQTPSHQVTQMGQEVILRCVPISNHLYFYWYRQILGQKVEFLVSFYNNEISEKSEIFDDQFSVERPDGSNFTLKIRSTKLEDSAMYFCASSSQGTDTQYFGPGTRLTVL.

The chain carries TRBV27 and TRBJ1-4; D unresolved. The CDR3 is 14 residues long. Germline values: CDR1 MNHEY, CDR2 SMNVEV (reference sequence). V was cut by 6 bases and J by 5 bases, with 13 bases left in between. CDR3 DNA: TGTGCCAGCAGCCCTACATCGGGGAATGAAAAACTGTTTTTT. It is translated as CASSPTSGNEKLFF.